The 21 T cell receptor beta chains below come from one sample, sequenced in a study of T-cell reconstitution after alpha-beta-depleted transplantation in children. Unique molecular identifiers were built into the TCRbeta library. MiXCR, applied by TCRdb to the PCR reads, yields one record per CDR3 protein. The sample has a few hundred thousand distinct CDR3 sequences, 43% seen once. The sequenced sample was PBMCs, obtained before TCRalphabeta/CD19-depleted stem cell transplant. All receptors derive from a girl aged 2-10 years with aplastic anemia, due to receive a stem cell transplant.

The V gene is TRBV5-5, the J gene TRBJ1-5; weak D call: TRBD1 (6 bases). The V end was cut by 4 bases, the J end by 6 bases, with 14 bases between. This CDR3 has 14 residues. Germline loops: CDR1 SGHKS, CDR2 YYEKEE (reference sequence). The CDR3 DNA reads as TGTGCCAGCAGCCACGACAGGAGGTTTCAGCCCCAGCATTTT. Residues: CASSHDRRFQPQHF.

This clonotype occurred a few times. The chain joins TRBV3-1 to TRBJ2-1, with 7 bases fitting TRBD2. The CDR3 loop spans 15 amino acids. Looked up from germline, CDR1 is LGHDT and CDR2 is YNNKEL (reference sequence). V gave up 0 bases and J gave up 4 bases; unmatched junction bases: 3. The CDR3 protein is CASSQEGTMYNEQFF. In nucleotides, the CDR3 is TGTGCCAGCAGCCAAGAAGGGACTATGTACAATGAGCAGTTCTTC.

The rearrangement links TRBV4-2 to TRBJ1-5; possible D gene TRBD1, 5 bases. The germline CDR1 and CDR2 sequences are LGHNA and YNFKEQ. The CDR3 contains 14 residues. The V and J ends lost 5 bases and 7 bases respectively, with 15 bases between them. The CDR3 here is CASSTRDGQQPQHF. The CDR3 DNA is TGTGCCAGCAGCACCCGGGACGGACAACAGCCCCAGCATTTT.

This chain links TRBV20-1 with TRBJ1-6; D gene ambiguous. Germline loops: CDR1 DFQATT, CDR2 SNEGSKA (reference sequence). The CDR3 covers 16 residues. Trimming left V 3 bases short and J 9 bases short, with 21 bases between. CDR3 protein: CSARDASPSYGSPLHF. CDR3 in DNA: TGCAGTGCTAGGGATGCCAGTCCTAGTTACGGTTCACCCCTCCACTTT.

This clonotype came up a few times. This chain joins TRBV6-1 and TRBJ1-5; D not certain. CDR3 length: 18 residues. The germline V and J ends were trimmed by 1 base and 0 bases, with 16 bases remaining between them. The germline V gene has CDR1 MNHNS and CDR2 SASEGT. CDR3 amino acids: CASSEGSSTLYSNQPQHF. In DNA, the CDR3 is TGTGCCAGCAGTGAAGGATCAAGCACCCTTTATAGCAATCAGCCCCAGCATTTT.

The chain has TRBV5-8 and TRBJ2-1; 9 bases are shared with TRBD2. Trimming took 0 bases from V and 7 from J; bases not matched to a gene: 11. The germline gives CDR1 SGHTS, CDR2 YDEGEE. The CDR3 runs 17 residues. The CDR3 region has the DNA TGTGCCAGCAGCTTGGCCACTATAGCGGGAGTGGATAATGAGCAGTTCTTC. This translates into CASSLATIAGVDNEQFF.

This rearrangement joins TRBV4-1 to TRBJ1-4; no reliable D call. Germline CDR1 and CDR2: MGHRA and YSYEKL. This CDR3 comprises 15 residues. Trimming removed 1 base from V and 8 bases from J, with 14 bases in between. CDR3 DNA: TGCGCCAGCAGCCAAGTAGGCGGGATTTCCGAAAAACTGTTTTTT. Translation gives CASSQVGGISEKLFF.

This clonotype occurred a few times. The genes are TRBV27 and TRBJ2-1; TRBD1 matches 9 bases. The CDR3 length is 15 residues. V was pared by 7 bases and J by 5 bases, with 9 bases of the junction left unmatched. Germline CDR1 MNHEY, CDR2 SMNVEV (reference sequence). The CDR3 here is CASTSGTGFDNEQFF. Here the CDR3 DNA reads TGTGCCAGCACTTCCGGGACAGGGTTTGACAATGAGCAGTTCTTC.

This clonotype has ten or more counts. J is TRBJ2-7 and V is TRBV6-1, with D possibly TRBD2 on 7 matching bases. Looked up from germline, CDR1 is MNHNS and CDR2 is SASEGT. Trimming left V 5 bases short and J 3 bases short, with 20 bases between. The CDR3 contains 16 residues. The CDR3 sequence: CASSPQGRAVNYEQYF. CDR3 sequence (DNA): TGTGCCAGCAGTCCTCAGGGGAGGGCCGTAAACTACGAGCAGTACTTC.

As to this clonotype: With a much larger clone just one base away, this may be a read error. The rearrangement uses TRBV24-1 and TRBJ1-2, with 9 bases lining up with TRBD1. Trimming removed 3 bases from V and 4 bases from J; junction bases left unmatched: 5. The CDR3 consists of 15 residues. Germline lookup yields CDR1 KGHDR and CDR2 SFDVKD. CDR3 bases: TGTGCCACCAGTGATCCCTGGACAGGGGTCTATGGCTACACCTTC. This translates into CATSDPWTGVYGYTF.

In this sample, this clonotype turned up once. J is TRBJ2-2 and V is TRBV7-6, with D unclear. Per germline, CDR1 SGHVS and CDR2 FNYEAQ. The CDR3 totals 14 residues. V dropped 2 bases and J dropped 3 bases, with 7 bases sitting between them. The CDR3 reads CASSLYTYTGELFF. CDR3 bases: TGTGCCAGCAGCTTATATACGTACACCGGGGAGCTGTTTTTT.

This clonotype occurred a few times. The rearrangement uses TRBV6-1 and TRBJ2-1; 9 bases are a match to TRBD2. The CDR3 length is 15 residues. Germline CDR1 MNHNS, CDR2 SASEGT. Trimming took 5 bases from V and 2 from J; bases not matched to a gene: 4. Here the CDR3 reads CASSRTSATYNEQFF. CDR3 sequence (DNA): TGTGCCAGCAGTCGGACTAGCGCAACCTACAATGAGCAGTTCTTC.

This clonotype was observed a handful of times. CDR3 DNA sequence: TGTGCCAGCAGCCCGTACCGGCGGGGGTTCCAAGAGACCCAGTACTTC. This sequence encodes CASSPYRRGFQETQYF. The rearrangement links TRBV3-1 to TRBJ2-5; the match to TRBD2 covers 7 bases. CDR1 and CDR2 from the germline V gene are LGHDT and YNNKEL (reference sequence). The J segment lost 1 base and the V segment lost 4 bases, leaving 9 bases of the junction unmatched. The CDR3 sequence is 16 residues long.

The V gene is TRBV20-1, the J gene TRBJ2-2; 7 positions match TRBD1. Germline V lookup: CDR1 DFQATT, CDR2 SNEGSKA (reference sequence). V shed 6 bases, J shed 4 bases, and the junction held 5 bases outside the gene matches. The CDR3 sequence is 13 residues long. The CDR3 region is CSAQGQLTGELFF. CDR3 bases: TGCAGTGCCCAGGGACAGCTCACCGGGGAGCTGTTTTTT.

The rearrangement uses TRBV5-1 and TRBJ1-2; D perhaps matches TRBD1 (5 bases). The CDR3 totals 15 residues. Looked up from germline, CDR1 is SGHRS and CDR2 is YFSETQ. V was shortened by 5 bases and J by 6 bases, with 20 bases between the two germline ends. The CDR3 bases are TGCGCCAGCAGTGTCTCCGTATTCCAGGGAAATGGCTACACCTTC. This translates into CASSVSVFQGNGYTF.

In this sample, this clonotype turned up a few times. V gene TRBV18 combines with J gene TRBJ1-3; 7 nucleotides align to TRBD1. V lost 5 bases, J lost 4 bases, and 5 bases stayed unmatched. The length of the CDR3 is 14 residues. CDR1 is KGHSH, CDR2 LQKENI, per germline. CDR3 DNA: TGTGCCAGCTCATCGATGGACAGGGGAAACACCATATATTTT. Encoded protein: CASSSMDRGNTIYF. Full variable domain (rest looked up from reference TRBV18 and TRBJ1-3): NAGVMQNPRHLVRRRGQEARLRCSPMKGHSHVYWYRQLPEEGLKFMVYLQKENIIDESGMPKERFSAEFPKEGPSILRIQQVVRGDSAAYFCASSSMDRGNTIYFGEGSWLTVV.

The genes are TRBV3-1 and TRBJ2-7, with 7 bases aligning to TRBD1. The CDR3 loop spans 15 amino acids. Trimming at V came to 4 bases and at J to 8 bases, leaving 14 bases not matched to a gene. From germline, CDR1 is LGHDT and CDR2 YNNKEL (reference sequence). Written as DNA, the CDR3 is TGTGCCAGCAGCCCGACCACGGACAGGAGGACGAAGCAGTACTTC. The encoded protein is CASSPTTDRRTKQYF.

This clonotype is a singleton in its sample. This may arise from a read error, as a much more abundant clone is one base away. V gene TRBV7-3 combines with J gene TRBJ2-1; D possibly corresponds to TRBD2 (5 bases). This CDR3 has 14 residues. Looked up from germline, CDR1 is SGHTA and CDR2 is FQGTGA. The DNA of the CDR3 is TGTGCCAGCAGCCCGGGGATCGCCTACAATGAGCAGCTCTTC. This translates into CASSPGIAYNEQLF.

This chain links TRBV20-1 with TRBJ2-3; unclear D gene. Germline V CDR1 and CDR2: DFQATT, SNEGSKA (reference sequence). There are 11 residues in the CDR3. The germline V and J ends were trimmed by 7 bases and 4 bases, with 9 bases remaining between them. The CDR3 here is CSGRPADTQYF. CDR3 DNA: TGCAGTGGTCGGCCGGCAGATACGCAGTATTTT.

V and J are TRBV6-1 and TRBJ2-3, with TRBD2 as a possible D gene (5 bases). The germline gives CDR1 MNHNS, CDR2 SASEGT. The CDR3 loop spans 17 amino acids. The V end lost 6 bases, the J end lost 4 bases, and 23 bases lay between the germline ends. CDR3 in amino acids: CASSPGVGGRSPDTQYF. Here the CDR3 DNA reads TGTGCCAGCAGCCCCGGGGTAGGCGGACGTTCGCCAGATACGCAGTATTTT.

V usage is TRBV20-1 and J usage is TRBJ2-7, with unresolved D. The germline V gene encodes CDR1 DFQATT and CDR2 SNEGSKA (reference sequence). The CDR3 loop spans 14 amino acids. Trimming pared 0 bases from V and 5 bases from J, leaving 14 bases between. As DNA, the CDR3 is TGCAGTGCTAGAGATCGCAGTCCCCTCAACGAGCAGTACTTC. Translated, it gives CSARDRSPLNEQYF.